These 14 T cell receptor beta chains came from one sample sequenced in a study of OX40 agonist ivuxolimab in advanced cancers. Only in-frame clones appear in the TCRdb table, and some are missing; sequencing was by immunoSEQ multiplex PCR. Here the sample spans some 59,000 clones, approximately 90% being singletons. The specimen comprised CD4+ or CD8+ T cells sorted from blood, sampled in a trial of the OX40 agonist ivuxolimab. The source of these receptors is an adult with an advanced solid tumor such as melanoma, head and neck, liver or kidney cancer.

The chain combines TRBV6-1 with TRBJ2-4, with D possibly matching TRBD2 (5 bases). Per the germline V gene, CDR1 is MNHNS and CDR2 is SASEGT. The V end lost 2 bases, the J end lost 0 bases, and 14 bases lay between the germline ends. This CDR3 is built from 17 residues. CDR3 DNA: TGTGCCAGCAGTGAACAGCGGCCGATGACAGCCAAAAACATTCAGTACTTC. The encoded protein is CASSEQRPMTAKNIQYF.

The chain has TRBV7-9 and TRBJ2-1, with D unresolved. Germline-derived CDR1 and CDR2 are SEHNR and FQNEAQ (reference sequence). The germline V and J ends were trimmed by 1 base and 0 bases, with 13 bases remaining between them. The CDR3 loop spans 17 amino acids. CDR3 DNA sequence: TGTGCCAGCAGCTTAGGGATCGGCGGTAGCTCCTACAATGAGCAGTTCTTC. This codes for CASSLGIGGSSYNEQFF.

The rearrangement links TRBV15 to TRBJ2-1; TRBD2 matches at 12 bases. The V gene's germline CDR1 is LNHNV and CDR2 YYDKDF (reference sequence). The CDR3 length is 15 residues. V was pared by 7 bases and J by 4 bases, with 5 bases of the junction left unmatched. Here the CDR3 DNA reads TGTGCCACCACACCGACTAGCGGGAGTTACAATGAGCAGTTCTTC. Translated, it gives CATTPTSGSYNEQFF.

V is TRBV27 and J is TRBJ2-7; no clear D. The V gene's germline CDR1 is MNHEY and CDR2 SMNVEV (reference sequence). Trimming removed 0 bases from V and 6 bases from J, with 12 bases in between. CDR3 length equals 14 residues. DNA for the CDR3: TGTGCCAGCAGTTTATCGGGTGGGTTCGCCGAGCAGTACTTC. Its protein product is CASSLSGGFAEQYF.

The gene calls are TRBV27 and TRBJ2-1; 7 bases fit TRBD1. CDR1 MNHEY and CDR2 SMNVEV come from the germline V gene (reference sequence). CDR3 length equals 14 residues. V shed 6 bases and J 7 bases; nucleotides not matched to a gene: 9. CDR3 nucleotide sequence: TGTGCCAGCAGGGCAGGGGGAGTGGGGAATGAGCAGTTCTTC. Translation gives CASRAGGVGNEQFF.

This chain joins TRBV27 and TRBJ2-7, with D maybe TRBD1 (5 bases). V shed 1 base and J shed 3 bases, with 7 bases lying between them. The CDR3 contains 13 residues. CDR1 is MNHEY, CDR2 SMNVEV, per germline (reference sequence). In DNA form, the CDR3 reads TGTGCCAGCAGTTTATGGGGCGGCTACGAGCAGTACTTC. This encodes CASSLWGGYEQYF.

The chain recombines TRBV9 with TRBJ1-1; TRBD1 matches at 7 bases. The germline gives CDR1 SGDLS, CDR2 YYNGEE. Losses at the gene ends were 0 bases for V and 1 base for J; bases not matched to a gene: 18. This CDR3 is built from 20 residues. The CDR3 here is CASSVVGSDREDSANTEAFF. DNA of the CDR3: TGTGCCAGCAGCGTAGTTGGGAGTGACAGGGAGGATTCGGCGAACACTGAAGCTTTCTTT.

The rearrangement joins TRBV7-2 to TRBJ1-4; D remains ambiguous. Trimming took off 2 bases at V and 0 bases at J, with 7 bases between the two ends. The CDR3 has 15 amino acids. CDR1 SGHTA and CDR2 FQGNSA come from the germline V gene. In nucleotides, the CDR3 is TGTGCCAGCAGCTTAACAGTCACAACTAATGAAAAACTGTTTTTT. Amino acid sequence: CASSLTVTTNEKLFF.

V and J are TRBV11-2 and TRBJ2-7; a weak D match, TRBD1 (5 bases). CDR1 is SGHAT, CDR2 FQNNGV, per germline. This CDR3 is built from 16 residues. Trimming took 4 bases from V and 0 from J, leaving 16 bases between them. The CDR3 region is CASSSPRQGYSYEQYF. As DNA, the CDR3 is TGTGCCAGCAGCTCCCCTCGGCAGGGCTACTCCTACGAGCAGTACTTC.

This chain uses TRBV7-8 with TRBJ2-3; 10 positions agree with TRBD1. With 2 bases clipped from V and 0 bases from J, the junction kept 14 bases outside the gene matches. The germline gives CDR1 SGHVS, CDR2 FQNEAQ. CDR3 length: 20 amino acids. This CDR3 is CASSLPLTGTGASSTDTQYF. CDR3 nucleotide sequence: TGTGCCAGCAGCTTACCCCTGACCGGGACAGGGGCCTCTAGCACAGATACGCAGTATTTT.

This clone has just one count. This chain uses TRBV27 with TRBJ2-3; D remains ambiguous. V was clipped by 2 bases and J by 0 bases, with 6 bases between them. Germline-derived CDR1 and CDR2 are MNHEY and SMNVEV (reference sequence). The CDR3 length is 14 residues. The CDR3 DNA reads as TGTGCCAGCAGTTTAGGCGTTAGCACAGATACGCAGTATTTT. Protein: CASSLGVSTDTQYF.

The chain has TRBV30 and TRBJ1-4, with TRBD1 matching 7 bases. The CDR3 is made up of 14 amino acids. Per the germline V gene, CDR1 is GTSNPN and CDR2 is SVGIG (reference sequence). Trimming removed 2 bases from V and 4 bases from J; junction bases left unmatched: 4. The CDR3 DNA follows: TGTGCCTGGAGTAAGGGACAGCTTAATGAAAAACTGTTTTTT. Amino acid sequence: CAWSKGQLNEKLFF. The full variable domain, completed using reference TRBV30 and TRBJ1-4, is SQTIHQWPATLVQPVGSPLSLECTVEGTSNPNLYWYRQAAGRGLQLLFYSVGIGQISSEVPQNLSASRPQDRQFILSSKKLLLSDSGFYLCAWSKGQLNEKLFFGSGTQLSVL.

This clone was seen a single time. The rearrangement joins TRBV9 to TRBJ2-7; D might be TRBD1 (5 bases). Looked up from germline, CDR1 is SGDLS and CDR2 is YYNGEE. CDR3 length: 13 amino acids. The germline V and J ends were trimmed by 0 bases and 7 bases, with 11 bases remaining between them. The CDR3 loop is CASSVETVGEQYF. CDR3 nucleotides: TGTGCCAGCAGCGTAGAGACAGTGGGAGAGCAGTACTTC.

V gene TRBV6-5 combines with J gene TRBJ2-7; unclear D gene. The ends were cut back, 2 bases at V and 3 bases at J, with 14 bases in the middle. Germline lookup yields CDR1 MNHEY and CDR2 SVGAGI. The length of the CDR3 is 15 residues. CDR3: CASSYGPPNSYEQYF. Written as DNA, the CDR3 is TGTGCCAGCAGTTACGGTCCCCCGAATAGCTACGAGCAGTACTTC.